The sequence of this TCR beta chain was determined in a study of blood T cell repertoires in COVID-19. Per the original methods: Cell counts per sample came from amplifying reference gene primers. This table comes from immunoSEQ multiplex PCR, and its TCRdb copy is limited to in-frame clones, with some not included. V, J and clone size reflect that table, while D and trimming were determined from the DNA. The sample consists of about 340,000 clones, around 80% of them appearing once. V lost 0 bases to trimming and J lost 6 bases; unmatched junction nucleotides: 5. The germline gives CDR1 MRHNA, CDR2 SNTAGT. The length of the CDR3 is 16 residues.

The chain is built from TRBV6-4 and TRBJ1-5; 10 bases map to TRBD1. Material for sequencing was peripheral blood. The sequence was collected from a man aged 25-45 years with active or convalescent COVID-19. CDR3 nucleotides: TGTGCCAGCAGTGACTCGGGGGACAGGGGCTCTCAGCCCCAGCATTTT. It specifies CASSDSGDRGSQPQHF.